One T cell receptor beta chain is described in this entry. The antigen is undetermined. One junction end does not reproduce the germline sequence, and a read error may be involved. Donors were nominally healthy when sampled, though unrecorded immune exposures were likely. CDR1 is SGHRS, CDR2 YFSETQ, per germline. The CDR3 loop spans 14 amino acids. The data belong to a study of cytomegalovirus exposure and HLA in healthy donors. Study-level background: Counted in an early data release were about 85 million unique TCRs from HLA-typed donors. The study's findings and limits: In a later analysis, most CMV-associated TCR beta chains appeared HLA-restricted. The authors confirmed in vitro that three CMV-associated chains were specific for CMV antigens.

Use of 60 Vbeta and 13 Jbeta primers characterized the PCR. The protocol was immunoSEQ multiplex PCR, while the TCRdb copy is restricted to in-frame clones and leaves out a portion. The sample contains approximately 140,000 clones, less than 85% of which appear only once. Source material: PBMCs. The chain carries TRBV5-1 and TRBJ2-3, with TRBD2 identical over 8 bases. This TCR was sampled from a man in his fifties or sixties in good health and CMV-seropositive. CDR3 sequence (DNA): TGCGTCAGCAGCCCCGGGGGGGTCACAGATACGCAGTATTTT. Amino acids: CVSSPGGVTDTQYF.